This T cell receptor (beta chain) came from a study of T cells after yellow fever vaccination. TCRdb analysed the 5' RACE reads with MiXCR anew, one entry per CDR3 protein. The sample carries approximately 550,000 distinct CDR3 sequences, 19% recorded once. V shed 4 bases and J 4 bases; nucleotides not matched to a gene: 12. Germline assignment: CDR1 ENHRY and CDR2 SYGVKD. The CDR3 spans 17 residues. Sequences were derived from PBMCs, sampled 15 days after the yellow fever booster vaccination. The clonotype originates from a man under 40 who received the YFV17D yellow fever vaccine. The chain recombines TRBV10-3 with TRBJ2-1; 8 positions match TRBD1. The CDR3 loop reads CAISADRGMGFYNEQFF. CDR3 coding DNA: TGTGCCATCAGTGCTGACAGGGGAATGGGATTTTACAATGAGCAGTTCTTC.